One sample yielded the 12 T cell receptor beta chains listed below, sequenced in a study of PD-L1 blockade in urothelial cancer. The time point denotes: pretreatment peripheral blood. The protocol was immunoSEQ multiplex PCR, while the TCRdb copy is restricted to in-frame clones and leaves out a portion. The sample has 40,000 or so clones; approximately 89% are singletons. The material was PBMCs, obtained around atezolizumab (anti-PD-L1) treatment. These receptors were collected from a woman aged 55-75 years with urothelial cancer.

V is TRBV30 and J is TRBJ2-1; 11 bases are shared with TRBD1. Germline-derived CDR1 and CDR2 are GTSNPN and SVGIG (reference sequence). The CDR3 has 15 residues. V shed 2 bases and J 8 bases; nucleotides not matched to a gene: 8. CDR3 region: CAWSPEPGQGDEQFF. The CDR3 DNA sequence: TGTGCCTGGAGTCCTGAACCGGGACAGGGGGATGAGCAGTTCTTC.

The chain carries TRBV27 and TRBJ2-2; 8 bases agree with TRBD1. The CDR3 sequence is 15 residues long. The V gene end was trimmed by 5 bases and the J gene end by 5 bases; junction bases not matched to a gene: 7. The germline V gene has CDR1 MNHEY and CDR2 SMNVEV (reference sequence). CDR3 in amino acids: CASSTQGARTGELFF. CDR3 in DNA: TGTGCCAGCAGTACCCAGGGGGCGCGAACCGGGGAGCTGTTTTTT.

The sample holds one count of this clone. V usage is TRBV7-9 and J usage is TRBJ2-7, with TRBD2 as a possible D gene (5 bases). Germline values: CDR1 SEHNR, CDR2 FQNEAQ (reference sequence). V was pared by 5 bases and J by 6 bases, with 11 bases between. There are 12 residues in the CDR3. DNA for the CDR3: TGTGCCAGCAGCGGGAGAGGAATCGAGCAGTACTTC. Translation: CASSGRGIEQYF.

This chain links TRBV5-1 with TRBJ2-3; TRBD1 matches at 9 bases. V shed 1 base, J shed 4 bases, and the junction held 7 bases outside the gene matches. CDR1 is SGHRS, CDR2 YFSETQ, per germline. The CDR3 consists of 16 residues. CDR3 sequence: CASSLKGQGVADTQYF. The CDR3 DNA reads TGCGCCAGCAGCTTGAAGGGACAGGGTGTTGCAGATACGCAGTATTTT.

The J gene is TRBJ2-2, the V gene TRBV11-2; weak D call: TRBD1 (6 bases). Deletions cut 0 bases from V and 4 bases from J, with 6 bases between. The CDR3 runs to 14 residues. In germline, CDR1 is SGHAT, CDR2 FQNNGV. In nucleotides, the CDR3 is TGTGCCAGCAGCTTAGACAGGGGCACCGGGGAGCTGTTTTTT. It encodes CASSLDRGTGELFF. Drawing the rest from reference TRBV11-2 and TRBJ2-2, the complete variable domain is EAGVAQSPRYKIIEKRQSVAFWCNPISGHATLYWYQQILGQGPKLLIQFQNNGVVDDSQLPKDRFSAERLKGVDSTLKIQPAKLEDSAVYLCASSLDRGTGELFFGEGSRLTVL.

The rearrangement uses TRBV27 and TRBJ2-7, with 10 bases identical to TRBD2. The V gene end was trimmed by 5 bases and the J gene end by 7 bases; junction bases not matched to a gene: 8. This CDR3 contains 14 residues. CDR1 and CDR2 (germline): MNHEY, SMNVEV (reference sequence). The CDR3 is CASSPLAGLGEQYF. In DNA, the CDR3 is TGTGCCAGCAGTCCACTAGCGGGATTAGGGGAGCAGTACTTC.

This chain connects TRBV11-3 to TRBJ2-7; 8 bases fit TRBD2. The germline V gene has CDR1 SGHNT and CDR2 YENEEA. The CDR3 covers 14 residues. J was trimmed by 6 bases and V by 4 bases; bases with no gene match: 8. The CDR3 sequence is CASSSTSVEPEQYF. CDR3 DNA sequence: TGTGCCAGCAGCTCGACTAGCGTCGAACCCGAGCAGTACTTC.

The count of this clone is one. The V call is TRBV7-6, the J call TRBJ2-1, with 9 bases that match TRBD2. The trim removed 6 bases at V and 4 bases at J, leaving 10 bases unmatched. Germline V gene lookup returns CDR1 SGHVS and CDR2 FNYEAQ. The CDR3 runs 16 residues. For the CDR3, the DNA is TGTGCCAGCAGTTTTGAGCGGGAGGAGGGGTACAATGAGCAGTTCTTC. Translated: CASSFEREEGYNEQFF.

In DNA, the CDR3 is TGTGCCAGCAGTTACTCCCAGGGGCCCTTCTCCTACGAGCAGTACTTC. Translated, it gives CASSYSQGPFSYEQYF. This sequence joins TRBV6-5 and TRBJ2-7; TRBD1 is a possible D gene (6 bases). Germline CDR1 is MNHEY and CDR2 is SVGAGI. This CDR3 spans 16 amino acids. Trimming pared 0 bases from V and 0 bases from J, leaving 12 bases between.

This clone was seen only once. The V call is TRBV15, the J call TRBJ1-5; no clear D gene. V lost 4 bases, J lost 1 base, and 2 bases lay in between. The germline V gene has CDR1 LNHNV and CDR2 YYDKDF (reference sequence). This CDR3 contains 12 residues. CDR3 sequence reads: CATSISNQPQHF. CDR3 nucleotides: TGTGCCACCAGCATAAGCAATCAGCCCCAGCATTTT.

J is TRBJ1-2 and V is TRBV27; D unresolved. V was shortened by 6 bases and J by 8 bases, with 16 bases between the two germline ends. This CDR3 has 13 amino acids. Germline V lookup: CDR1 MNHEY, CDR2 SMNVEV (reference sequence). The CDR3 loop reads CASSPPGKTGYTF. CDR3 DNA sequence: TGTGCCAGCAGCCCCCCGGGGAAGACGGGCTACACCTTC.

V is TRBV19 and J is TRBJ2-5; a possible D gene is TRBD1 (5 bases). CDR3 length: 13 residues. Germline CDR1 LNHDA, CDR2 SQIVND (reference sequence). Trimming stripped 3 bases from V and 5 bases from J, with 10 bases between. The DNA for the CDR3 is TGTGCCAGTAGTATGGGCAGGGCTGAGACCCAGTACTTC. Translation: CASSMGRAETQYF.